This T cell receptor beta chain was identified in a study of metastatic and nonmetastatic thyroid tumors. This clone was recorded at least ten times. In the study's own analysis: CDR3 differences across clinicopathological groups were used to build a distant-metastasis classifier for papillary thyroid cancer. TCRdb reanalyzed the PCR reads via MiXCR. The V and J calls, along with clone size, are taken from TCRdb and not from the paper's own processing. Here the sample spans 30,000 to 35,000 clones, roughly 19% being singletons. With 3 bases removed from V and 5 bases from J, the gap between germline ends came to 9 bases. The CDR3 runs to 13 residues. Until they underwent thyroid surgery, no patient had received any treatment.

The V and J genes are TRBV12-3 or TRBV12-4 and TRBJ2-3, with D perhaps matching TRBD1 (5 bases). This sequence was found in a female donor with papillary thyroid cancer or a benign thyroid nodule (not recorded which). Some clones in this sample may be carry-over from other donors' samples. The sequencing input was blood. This chain's CDR3 is CASSFSGKDTQYF. The CDR3 DNA follows: TGTGCCAGCAGTTTCTCAGGGAAAGATACGCAGTATTTT.